The subject of this entry is one T cell receptor beta chain. Its antigen is as yet unknown. This sample stems from a study of shared clonotypes between healthy human individuals. In the study overall: CD4 naive cells filled three plates per donor, CD4 memory three, CD8 naive two and CD8 memory one.

How the authors handled the data: ImmunoSEQ only sent back junction sequences with no quality scores, so filtering was done differently. Generated by immunoSEQ multiplex PCR, the TCRdb table keeps only in-frame clones and is missing some. V and J calls and clone size are those listed in that table; D and trimming were worked out from the DNA. The sample yields about 1 million clones, about 75% seen once. From germline, CDR1 is SGHDT and CDR2 YYEEEE. V shed 4 bases and J shed 5 bases, with 12 bases lying between them. The CDR3 sequence is 13 residues long. Findings and caveats of the study: Non-shared clonotypes showed lower generation probabilities than clonotypes common to all four donors.

Sequenced material: memory CD4+ T cells sorted from blood. Subset meaning: CD45RA-negative fraction. The gene calls are TRBV5-6 and TRBJ2-5, with D possibly TRBD2 on 6 matching bases. This receptor was taken from a man younger than 35 in good health. CDR3 sequence (DNA): TGTGCCAGCAGCAACAACCGGGAGGAGACCCAGTACTTC. It codes for CASSNNREETQYF.